This T cell receptor beta chain was captured by sequencing in a study of T-cell reconstitution after alpha-beta-depleted transplantation in children (TCRdb year 2016). Background on the whole study: Using TCR repertoire profiling, the study quantitatively followed how T-cell immune reconstitution unfolded in children after TCRalphabeta/CD19-depleted allogeneic hematopoietic cell transplantation.

Spanning cysteine to phenylalanine, the CDR3 consists of 13 amino acids. Only CDR3 DNA is held: 39 bases, read in frame from base 1. V is reduced by 5 bases and J by 0 bases, leaving a spacing of 5 bases between them. For CDR1 and CDR2, the germline V gene lists MNHEY and SVGEGT. Regarding this clonotype: The specificity of this receptor is unknown. No much larger clonotype is one base removed from it; base qualities were not supplied.

Library preparation was by PCR. Instrument used: Illumina HiSeq 2500. TCR libraries were prepared with molecular barcoding, using unique molecular identifiers to normalize TCRbeta repertoire quantification. The public reads were reanalyzed by TCRdb: fastp trimming at Q25, MiXCR alignment, in-frame beta chains only. Every CDR3 protein is listed once, alongside the most common genes and DNA of its rows. Present in this sample are approximately 490,000 distinct CDR3 sequences, about an eighth of which were seen just once. The top ten clonotypes cover less than 6.5% of the sample. The TCR originated in a human donor who donated a stem cell graft to a child with combined immunodeficiency. The sample here was PBMCs from the stem cell graft donor, taken from the stem cell graft. This receptor chain uses TRBV6-2 or TRBV6-3 and TRBJ1-3; the D gene lacks a confident call. Here the CDR3 is given as CASSSASGNTIYF. The DNA sequence is TGTGCCAGCAGTAGCGCCTCTGGAAACACCATATATTTT.